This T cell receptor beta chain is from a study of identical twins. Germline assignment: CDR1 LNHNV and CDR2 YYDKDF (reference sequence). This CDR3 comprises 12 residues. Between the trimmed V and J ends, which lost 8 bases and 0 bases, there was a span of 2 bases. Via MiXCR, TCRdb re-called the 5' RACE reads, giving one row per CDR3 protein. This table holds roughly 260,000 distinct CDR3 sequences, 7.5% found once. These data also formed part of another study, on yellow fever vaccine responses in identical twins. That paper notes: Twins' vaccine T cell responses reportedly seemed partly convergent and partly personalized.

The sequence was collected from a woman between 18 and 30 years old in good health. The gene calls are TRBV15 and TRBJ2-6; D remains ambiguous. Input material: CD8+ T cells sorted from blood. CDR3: CATGSGANVLTF. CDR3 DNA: TGTGCCACCGGCTCTGGGGCCAACGTCCTGACTTTC.